The 10 T cell receptor beta chains below come from one sample, sequenced in a study of OX40 agonist ivuxolimab in advanced cancers. Clones were sequenced by immunoSEQ multiplex PCR, and TCRdb holds only the in-frame ones, with some missing. The table has tens of thousands of clones, 80% to 85% seen once. The sequences come from CD4+ or CD8+ T cells sorted from blood, collected in a trial of the OX40 agonist ivuxolimab. The receptors originated from an adult with an advanced solid tumor such as melanoma, head and neck, liver or kidney cancer.

This clone counts as medium-sized. This rearrangement joins TRBV30 to TRBJ2-3, with a weak D call TRBD2 (6 bases). CDR1 is GTSNPN, CDR2 SVGIG, per germline (reference sequence). V shed 0 bases and J shed 1 base, with 11 bases lying between them. This CDR3 region has 15 residues. CDR3 amino acids: CAWSVLSGGTDTQYF. The CDR3 coding sequence is TGTGCCTGGAGTGTACTCTCGGGGGGCACAGATACGCAGTATTTT.

The chain combines TRBV14 with TRBJ2-1; tentative D call: TRBD2 (6 bases). The CDR3 is made up of 15 amino acids. The V gene's germline CDR1 is SGHDN and CDR2 FVKESK. V dropped 0 bases and J dropped 5 bases, with 11 bases sitting between them. The CDR3 loop is CASSQEPSVHNEQFF. Written as DNA, the CDR3 is TGTGCCAGCAGCCAAGAACCTAGCGTCCACAATGAGCAGTTCTTC.

V usage is TRBV2 and J usage is TRBJ2-7; 8 nucleotides match TRBD1. The germline V gene encodes CDR1 SNHLY and CDR2 FYNNEI. V gave up 7 bases and J gave up 2 bases; unmatched junction bases: 10. CDR3 length equals 15 residues. CDR3 protein: CASIQTGTGPYEQYF. The CDR3 DNA follows: TGTGCCAGCATTCAAACCGGGACAGGACCCTACGAGCAGTACTTC.

Only one count was recorded for this clone. In nucleotides, the CDR3 is TGTGCCAGTAGTCCCCGGGACGGGAGCTCCTACGAGCAGTACTTC. It is translated as CASSPRDGSSYEQYF. This chain links TRBV19 with TRBJ2-7, with D perhaps TRBD2 (6 bases). This CDR3 has 15 amino acids. Trimming removed 5 bases from V and 0 bases from J, with 14 bases in between. Per germline, CDR1 LNHDA and CDR2 SQIVND (reference sequence). Based on the CDR3 plus reference TRBV19 and TRBJ2-7, the full variable domain is DGGITQSPKYLFRKEGQNVTLSCEQNLNHDAMYWYRQDPGQGLRLIYYSQIVNDFQKGDIAEGYSVSREKKESFPLTVTSAQKNPTAFYLCASSPRDGSSYEQYFGPGTRLTVT.

The chain recombines TRBV4-2 with TRBJ2-1; D is uncertain. V dropped 0 bases and J dropped 0 bases, with 9 bases sitting between them. Germline CDR1 and CDR2: LGHNA and YNFKEQ. The CDR3 runs to 16 residues. The CDR3, as DNA: TGTGCCAGCAGCCAAGATTTGATAGACTCCTACAATGAGCAGTTCTTC. Amino acids: CASSQDLIDSYNEQFF.

The rearrangement joins TRBV5-6 to TRBJ2-7; D is unresolved. From germline, CDR1 is SGHDT and CDR2 YYEEEE. This CDR3 has 12 residues. V lost 4 bases and J lost 0, with 5 bases in between. CDR3 sequence: CASSMHSYEQYF. DNA for the CDR3: TGTGCCAGCAGCATGCACTCCTACGAGCAGTACTTC.

J is TRBJ2-7 and V is TRBV9; TRBD1 might be the D (5 bases). Trimming removed 0 bases from V and 4 bases from J, with 14 bases in between. The CDR3 extends over 15 amino acids. Germline CDR1 and CDR2: SGDLS and YYNGEE. CDR3 bases: TGTGCCAGCAGCGTAGGAGGTGGTAGGGGTTACGAGCAGTACTTC. This encodes CASSVGGGRGYEQYF.

V gene TRBV2 combines with J gene TRBJ1-1; tentatively, D is TRBD1 (6 bases). The CDR3 loop spans 13 amino acids. Trimming removed 10 bases from V and 3 bases from J, with 15 bases in between. Per germline, CDR1 SNHLY and CDR2 FYNNEI. CDR3 DNA sequence: TGTGCCACCGGGGGCGGGGGGTACACTGAAGCTTTCTTT. As protein: CATGGGGYTEAFF.

The chain has TRBV28 and TRBJ1-3; D may be TRBD1 (6 bases). CDR3 length: 14 residues. From germline, CDR1 is MDHEN and CDR2 SYDVKM. V was clipped by 5 bases and J by 0 bases, with 8 bases between them. In DNA form, the CDR3 reads TGTGCCAGCAGTATGGACAGCTCTGGAAACACCATATATTTT. Translation: CASSMDSSGNTIYF.

The V and J genes are TRBV2 and TRBJ2-1; perhaps D is TRBD1 or TRBD2 (6 bases each). V was shortened by 6 bases and J by 0 bases, with 24 bases between the two germline ends. The germline V gene has CDR1 SNHLY and CDR2 FYNNEI. CDR3 size: 19 residues. In DNA, the CDR3 is TGTGCCAGCAGGGATGAAAGGGGGGCGAAAATGAGCTCCTACAATGAGCAGTTCTTC. It translates to CASRDERGAKMSSYNEQFF.